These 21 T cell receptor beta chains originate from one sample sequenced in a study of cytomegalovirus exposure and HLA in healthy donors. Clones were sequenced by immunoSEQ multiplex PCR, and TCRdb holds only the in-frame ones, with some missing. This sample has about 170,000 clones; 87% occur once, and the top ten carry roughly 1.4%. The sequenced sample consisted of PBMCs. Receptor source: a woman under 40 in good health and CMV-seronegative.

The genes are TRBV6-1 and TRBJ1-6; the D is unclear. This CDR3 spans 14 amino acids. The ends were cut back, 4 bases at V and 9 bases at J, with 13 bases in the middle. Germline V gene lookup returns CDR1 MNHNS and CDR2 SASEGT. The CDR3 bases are TGTGCCAGCAGTGTACAGAGATTAGGTTCACCCCTCCACTTT. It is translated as CASSVQRLGSPLHF.

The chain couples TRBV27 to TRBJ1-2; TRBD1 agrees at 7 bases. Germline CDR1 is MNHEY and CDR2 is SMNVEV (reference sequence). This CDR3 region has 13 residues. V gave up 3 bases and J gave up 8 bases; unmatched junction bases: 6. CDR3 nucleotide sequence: TGTGCCAGCAGTTTTTCCACAGGGGTCGGCTACACCTTC. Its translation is CASSFSTGVGYTF.

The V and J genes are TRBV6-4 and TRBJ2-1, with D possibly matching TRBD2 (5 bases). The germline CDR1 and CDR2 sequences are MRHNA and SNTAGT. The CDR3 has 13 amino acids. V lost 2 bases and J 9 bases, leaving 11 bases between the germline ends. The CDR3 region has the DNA TGTGCCAGCAGTGACGACGATCGGGGTGAGCAGTTCTTC. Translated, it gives CASSDDDRGEQFF.

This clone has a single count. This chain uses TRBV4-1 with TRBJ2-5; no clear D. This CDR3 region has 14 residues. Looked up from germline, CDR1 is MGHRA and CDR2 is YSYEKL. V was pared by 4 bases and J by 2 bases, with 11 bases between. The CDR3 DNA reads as TGCGCCAGCAGCCCACCCGAGATTCAAGAGACCCAGTACTTC. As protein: CASSPPEIQETQYF.

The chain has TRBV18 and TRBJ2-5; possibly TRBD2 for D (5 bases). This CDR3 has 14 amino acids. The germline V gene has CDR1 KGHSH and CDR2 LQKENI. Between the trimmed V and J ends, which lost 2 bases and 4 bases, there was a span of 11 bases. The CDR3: CASSPEGVGETQYF. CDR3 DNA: TGTGCCAGCTCACCAGAGGGTGTTGGAGAGACCCAGTACTTC.

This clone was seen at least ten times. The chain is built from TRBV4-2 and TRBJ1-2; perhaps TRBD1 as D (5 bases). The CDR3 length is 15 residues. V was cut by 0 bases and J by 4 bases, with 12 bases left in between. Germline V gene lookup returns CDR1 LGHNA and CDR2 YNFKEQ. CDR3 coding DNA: TGTGCCAGCAGCCAAGATGCGAGTACAGGCTATGGCTACACCTTC. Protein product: CASSQDASTGYGYTF.

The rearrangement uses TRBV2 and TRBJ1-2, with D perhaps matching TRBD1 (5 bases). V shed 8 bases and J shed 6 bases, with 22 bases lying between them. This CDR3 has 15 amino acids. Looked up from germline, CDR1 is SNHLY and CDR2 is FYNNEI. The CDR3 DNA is TGTGCCAGCTCCGGCAATATGAAAGGGGCGGATGGCTACACCTTC. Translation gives CASSGNMKGADGYTF. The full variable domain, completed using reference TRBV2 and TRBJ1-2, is EPEVTQTPSHQVTQMGQEVILRCVPISNHLYFYWYRQILGQKVEFLVSFYNNEISEKSEIFDDQFSVERPDGSNFTLKIRSTKLEDSAMYFCASSGNMKGADGYTFGSGTRLTVV.

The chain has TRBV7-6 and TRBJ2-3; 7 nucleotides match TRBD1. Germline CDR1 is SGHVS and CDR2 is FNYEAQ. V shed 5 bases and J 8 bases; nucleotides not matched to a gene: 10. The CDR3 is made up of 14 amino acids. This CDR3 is CASSRGQEGGTQYF. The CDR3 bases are TGTGCCAGCAGCCGTGGACAGGAAGGGGGTACGCAGTATTTT.

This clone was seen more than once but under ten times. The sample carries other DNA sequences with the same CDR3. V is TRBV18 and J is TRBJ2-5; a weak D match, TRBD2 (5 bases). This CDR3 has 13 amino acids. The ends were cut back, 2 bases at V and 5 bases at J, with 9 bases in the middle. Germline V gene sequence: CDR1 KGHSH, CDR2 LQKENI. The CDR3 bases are TGTGCCAGCTCACCATACGGGGAGGAGACCCAGTACTTC. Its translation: CASSPYGEETQYF.

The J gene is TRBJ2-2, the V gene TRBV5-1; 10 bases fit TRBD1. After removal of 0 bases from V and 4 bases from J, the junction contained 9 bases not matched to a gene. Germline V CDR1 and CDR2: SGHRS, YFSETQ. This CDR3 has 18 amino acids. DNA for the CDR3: TGCGCCAGCAGCTTGGCCGGGACAGGGGAAGGAAGCACCGGGGAGCTGTTTTTT. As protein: CASSLAGTGEGSTGELFF.

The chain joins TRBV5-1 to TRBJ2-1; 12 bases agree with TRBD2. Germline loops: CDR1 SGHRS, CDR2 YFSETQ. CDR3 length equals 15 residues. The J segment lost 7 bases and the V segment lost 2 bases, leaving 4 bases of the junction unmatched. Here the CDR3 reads CASSFTGTSGNEQFF. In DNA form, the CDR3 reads TGCGCCAGCAGCTTTACCGGGACTAGCGGGAATGAGCAGTTCTTC.

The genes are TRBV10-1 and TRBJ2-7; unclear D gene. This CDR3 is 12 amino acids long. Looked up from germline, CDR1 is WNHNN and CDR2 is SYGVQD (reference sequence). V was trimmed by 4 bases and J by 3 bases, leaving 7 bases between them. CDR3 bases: TGCGCCAGCAGTGCCGACATCTACGAGCAGTACTTC. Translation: CASSADIYEQYF.

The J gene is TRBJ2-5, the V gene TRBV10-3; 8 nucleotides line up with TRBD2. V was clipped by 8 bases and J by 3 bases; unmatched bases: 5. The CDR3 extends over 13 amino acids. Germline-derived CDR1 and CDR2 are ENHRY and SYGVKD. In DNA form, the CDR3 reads TGTGCCATCGCGGGACTAGGAGAAGAGACCCAGTACTTC. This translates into CAIAGLGEETQYF.

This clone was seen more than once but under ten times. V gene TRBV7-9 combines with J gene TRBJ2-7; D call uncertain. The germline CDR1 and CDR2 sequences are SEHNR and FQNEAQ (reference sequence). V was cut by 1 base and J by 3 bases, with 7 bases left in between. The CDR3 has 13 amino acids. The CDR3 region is CASSLDRFYEQYF. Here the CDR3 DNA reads TGTGCCAGCAGCTTAGACAGATTCTACGAGCAGTACTTC.

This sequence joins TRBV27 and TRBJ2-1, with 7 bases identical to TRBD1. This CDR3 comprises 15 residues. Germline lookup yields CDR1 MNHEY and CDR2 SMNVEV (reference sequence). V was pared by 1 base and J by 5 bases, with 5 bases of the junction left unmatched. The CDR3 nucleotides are TGTGCCAGCAGTTTATACCCCGGGACAGACAATGAGCAGTTCTTC. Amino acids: CASSLYPGTDNEQFF.

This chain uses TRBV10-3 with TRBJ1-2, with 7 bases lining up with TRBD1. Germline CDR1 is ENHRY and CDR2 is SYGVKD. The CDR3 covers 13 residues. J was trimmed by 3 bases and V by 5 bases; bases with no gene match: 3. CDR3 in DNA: TGTGCCATCAGTACCGGGACAGACTATGGCTACACCTTC. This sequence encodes CAISTGTDYGYTF.

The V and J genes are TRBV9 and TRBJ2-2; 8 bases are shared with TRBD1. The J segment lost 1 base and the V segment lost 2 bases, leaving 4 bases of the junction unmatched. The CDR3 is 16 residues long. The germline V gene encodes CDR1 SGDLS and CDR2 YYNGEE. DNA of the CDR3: TGTGCCAGCAGCGTCACCGGGACAGGGAACACCGGGGAGCTGTTTTTT. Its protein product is CASSVTGTGNTGELFF.

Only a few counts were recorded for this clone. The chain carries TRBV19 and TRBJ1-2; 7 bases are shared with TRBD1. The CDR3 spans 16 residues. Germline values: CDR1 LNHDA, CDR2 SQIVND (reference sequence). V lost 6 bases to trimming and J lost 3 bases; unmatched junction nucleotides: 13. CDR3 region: CASSDPRGPGDYGYTF. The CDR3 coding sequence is TGTGCCAGTAGCGACCCAAGGGGGCCAGGAGACTATGGCTACACCTTC.

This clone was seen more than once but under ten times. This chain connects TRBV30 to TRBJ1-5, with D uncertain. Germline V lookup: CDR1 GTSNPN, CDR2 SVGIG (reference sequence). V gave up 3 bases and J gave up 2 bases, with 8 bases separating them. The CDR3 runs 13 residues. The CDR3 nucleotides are TGTGCCTGGAGCCGGTTGGGCAATCAGCCCCAGCATTTT. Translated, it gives CAWSRLGNQPQHF.

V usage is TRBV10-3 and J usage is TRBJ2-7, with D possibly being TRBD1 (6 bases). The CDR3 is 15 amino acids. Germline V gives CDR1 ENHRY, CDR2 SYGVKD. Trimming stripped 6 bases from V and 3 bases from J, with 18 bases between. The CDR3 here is CAIRGPRVGGYEQYF. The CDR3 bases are TGTGCCATCAGAGGGCCGAGGGTAGGGGGCTACGAGCAGTACTTC.

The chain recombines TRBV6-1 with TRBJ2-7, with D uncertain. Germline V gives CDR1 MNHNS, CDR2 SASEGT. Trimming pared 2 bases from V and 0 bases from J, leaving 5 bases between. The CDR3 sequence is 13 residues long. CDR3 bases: TGTGCCAGCAGTGAAAACGGCTCCTACGAGCAGTACTTC. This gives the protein CASSENGSYEQYF.